This note documents a single T cell receptor (beta chain) sequence. Antigen specificity is unknown. The V and J ends lost 1 base and 0 bases respectively, with 12 bases between them. CDR1 is MDHEN, CDR2 SYDVKM, per germline. The CDR3 loop spans 16 amino acids. This specimen belongs to a study of metastatic and nonmetastatic thyroid tumors. Study findings and constraints: A significant increase in TCR beta diversity was reportedly seen in malignant thyroid tumors relative to benign nodules, in blood and tumor.

Each patient came to thyroid surgery without any prior treatment (of any kind). TCRdb reassembled clones from the PCR reads with MiXCR. The table shows 15,000 to 20,000 clones, with approximately 32% occurring only once. The sample taken for sequencing was adjacent normal tissue. This clonotype was obtained from a female donor with papillary thyroid cancer or a benign thyroid nodule (not recorded which). Some clones in this sample may be carry-over from other donors' samples. The chain couples TRBV28 to TRBJ1-1; possibly TRBD1 for D (5 bases). Written as DNA, the CDR3 is TGTGCCAGCAGTTTATCTCAAGGGACGATGAACACTGAAGCTTTCTTT. Encoded protein: CASSLSQGTMNTEAFF.